This note documents a single T cell receptor (beta chain) sequence. Its specificity is unknown. V was pared by 7 bases and J by 1 base, with 7 bases between. CDR3 length equals 12 residues. Germline V gives CDR1 SGHDT, CDR2 YYEEEE. This sample stems from a study of cytomegalovirus exposure and HLA in healthy donors. Study-wide findings and caveats: The study labeled more than 150 TCR beta chains cytomegalovirus-associated. A previous analysis found most TCR beta V segments productive roughly 90% or roughly 30% of the time. Several top significant clusters appeared, in a later analysis, to be linked to common viral pathogens. CMV serostatus stood as the only immune exposure information on hand.

The PCR had 60 Vbeta and 13 Jbeta primers. TCRdb's table, derived via immunoSEQ multiplex PCR, lists solely in-frame clones and lacks some. This sample yields about 120,000 clones, of which about 86% are seen a single time; 2.2% belongs to the top ten. The chain joins TRBV5-6 to TRBJ2-3; D perhaps matches TRBD2 (6 bases). This clonotype originated in a woman in her thirties or forties in good health and CMV-seronegative. Sequencing was carried out using PBMCs. The DNA of the CDR3 is TGTGCCAGCGGGGAGGGCACAGATACGCAGTATTTT. Translating it yields CASGEGTDTQYF.